The 2 T cell receptor beta chains given below trace back to one sample, sequenced in a study of T cell repertoires in cytomegalovirus infection. TCRdb independently ran MiXCR on the reads; one entry per CDR3 protein. The sample shows 200,000 to 250,000 distinct CDR3 sequences, about 12% of them seen only once. The sample taken for sequencing was PBMCs. These TCRs come from a human donor in good health (CMV status not recorded). Some clones in this sample may be carry-over from other donors' samples.

This clonotype was found a few times. The J gene is TRBJ2-7, the V gene TRBV11-2, with D perhaps TRBD1 or TRBD2 (5 bases each). Germline CDR1 reads SGHAT; CDR2 reads FQNNGV. The CDR3 has 15 amino acids. V lost 1 base to trimming and J lost 4 bases, with 14 bases between them. The CDR3, as DNA: TGTGCCAGCAGCTTAGCAGGGTCTAGCTCGTACGAGCAGTACTTC. This encodes CASSLAGSSSYEQYF.

A few counts support this clonotype. The chain is built from TRBV6-4 and TRBJ2-3; the D gene is possibly TRBD1 (6 bases). This CDR3 contains 15 residues. The V end was cut by 2 bases, the J end by 5 bases, with 14 bases between. Germline CDR1 and CDR2: MRHNA and SNTAGT. CDR3 residues: CASSDKGERGDTQYF. Here the CDR3 DNA reads TGTGCCAGCAGTGACAAGGGGGAGAGGGGAGATACGCAGTATTTT.